Following are 4 T cell receptor beta chains from one sample sequenced in a study of cytomegalovirus exposure and HLA in healthy donors. Vbeta (60) and Jbeta (13) primers were used in the PCR. The protocol was immunoSEQ multiplex PCR, while the TCRdb copy is restricted to in-frame clones and leaves out a portion. The sample comprises over 200,000 clones, 70% to 80% of which are singletons, and less than 2% rests with the top ten. What was sequenced was PBMCs. The source is a woman in her 30s in good health and CMV-seronegative.

The V and J genes are TRBV15 and TRBJ2-5; tentatively, D is TRBD1 (7 bases). CDR1 is LNHNV, CDR2 YYDKDF, per germline (reference sequence). The ends were cut back, 5 bases at V and 7 bases at J, with 23 bases in the middle. This CDR3 contains 16 residues. CDR3 loop: CATSSAWGRGEVTQYF. CDR3 in DNA: TGTGCCACCAGCTCAGCGTGGGGCAGGGGGGAGGTGACCCAGTACTTC.

The CDR3 region is CASSVGGGAGANVLTF. The CDR3, as DNA: TGTGCCAGCAGTGTGGGCGGCGGGGCTGGGGCCAACGTCCTGACTTTC. V is TRBV6-1 and J is TRBJ2-6; the D gene is possibly TRBD2 (6 bases). Germline CDR1 reads MNHNS; CDR2 reads SASEGT. The germline V and J ends were trimmed by 4 bases and 2 bases, with 12 bases remaining between them. The CDR3 totals 16 residues.

V gene TRBV15 combines with J gene TRBJ2-1; 12 positions agree with TRBD2. Trimming cost V 0 bases and J 7 bases; bases outside gene matches: 4. The CDR3 totals 16 residues. Germline values: CDR1 LNHNV, CDR2 YYDKDF (reference sequence). CDR3 DNA: TGTGCCACCAGCAGAGATCGACTAGCGGGAGTAAATGAGCAGTTCTTC. As protein: CATSRDRLAGVNEQFF. Complete variable domain (other parts from reference TRBV15 and TRBJ2-1): DAMVIQNPRYQVTQFGKPVTLSCSQTLNHNVMYWYQQKSSQAPKLLFHYYDKDFNNEADTPDNFQSRRPNTSFCFLDIRSPGLGDTAMYLCATSRDRLAGVNEQFFGPGTRLTVL.

V is TRBV5-6 and J is TRBJ1-5, with D unclear. The V and J ends lost 0 bases and 6 bases respectively, with 7 bases between them. The CDR3 is 13 residues long. Germline V gives CDR1 SGHDT, CDR2 YYEEEE. CDR3 protein: CASSLAGGQPQHF. The CDR3 DNA follows: TGTGCCAGCAGCTTGGCTGGCGGTCAGCCCCAGCATTTT.